Shown below are 8 T cell receptor beta chains from a single sample sequenced in a study of CD8 T cells in Susac syndrome. The RNA input was about 0.5 to 1 ug, and it was reverse transcribed with random hexamers. TCRdb processed the immunoSEQ multiplex PCR reads anew with MiXCR; each CDR3 protein has one entry. The sample lists about 120,000 distinct CDR3 sequences, 85% to 95% occurring once. The material sequenced was CD8+ T cells from PBMCs. These receptors were taken from a human donor with Susac syndrome.

V is TRBV4-2 and J is TRBJ2-7; the match to TRBD2 covers 9 bases. Trimming cost V 0 bases and J 0 bases; bases outside gene matches: 3. In germline, CDR1 is LGHNA, CDR2 YNFKEQ. The CDR3 has 16 residues. The CDR3 DNA reads as TGTGCCAGCAGCCAAGAAGGCGGGGGGGTCTCCTACGAGCAGTACTTC. It specifies CASSQEGGGVSYEQYF.

The chain has TRBV3-1 and TRBJ2-5; 14 bases map to TRBD2. This CDR3 is built from 15 residues. The V gene end was trimmed by 5 bases and the J gene end by 7 bases; junction bases not matched to a gene: 6. Germline CDR1 is LGHDT and CDR2 is YNNKEL (reference sequence). This CDR3 is CASSSGTSGGPTQYF. CDR3 bases: TGTGCCAGCAGCTCCGGGACTAGCGGGGGCCCGACCCAGTACTTC.

The chain combines TRBV12-3 or TRBV12-4 with TRBJ2-3; 15 bases map to TRBD2. The trim removed 5 bases at V and 4 bases at J, leaving 4 bases unmatched. The CDR3 consists of 16 residues. CDR3 nucleotide sequence: TGTGCCAGCAGTGGGGGGACTAGCGGGGGGCCAGATACGCAGTATTTT. Protein sequence: CASSGGTSGGPDTQYF.

The chain joins TRBV19 to TRBJ1-6; D gene uncertain. V dropped 6 bases and J dropped 7 bases, with 10 bases sitting between them. The CDR3 is made up of 13 amino acids. CDR1 is LNHDA and CDR2 is SQIVND in the germline V gene (reference sequence). CDR3 sequence reads: CASRLDRNSPLHF. CDR3 DNA sequence: TGTGCCAGTAGGCTGGACCGAAATTCACCCCTCCACTTT.

The chain couples TRBV12-3 or TRBV12-4 to TRBJ1-2; TRBD1 might be the D (6 bases). The CDR3 is 12 residues long. V gave up 7 bases and J gave up 4 bases, with 10 bases separating them. DNA for the CDR3: TGTGCCAGCACCGCAGGGGCCTATGGCTACACCTTC. Its protein product is CASTAGAYGYTF.

This clonotype was found once. CDR3 nucleotide sequence: TGTGCCAGCAGCACCGACACAGATACGCAGTATTTT. The encoded protein is CASSTDTDTQYF. The genes are TRBV5-6 and TRBJ2-3; D unclear. Germline CDR1 is SGHDT and CDR2 is YYEEEE. This CDR3 is 12 amino acids long. With 4 bases removed from V and 2 bases from J, the gap between germline ends came to 5 bases.

The V gene is TRBV4-1, the J gene TRBJ2-1; D is undetermined. This CDR3 is 12 amino acids long. In germline, CDR1 is MGHRA, CDR2 YSYEKL. Trimming took 3 bases from V and 6 from J, leaving 6 bases between them. CDR3 loop: CASSHAGNEQFF. CDR3 coding DNA: TGCGCCAGCAGCCACGCAGGCAATGAGCAGTTCTTC.

This chain joins TRBV25-1 and TRBJ2-7; D ambiguous. This CDR3 spans 12 amino acids. The germline CDR1 and CDR2 sequences are MGHDK and SYGVNS. The ends were cut back, 2 bases at V and 3 bases at J, with 5 bases in the middle. DNA of the CDR3: TGTGCCAGCAGTGAAGGGGTCTACGAGCAGTACTTC. It translates to CASSEGVYEQYF.